The sequence of this TCR beta chain was determined in a study of blood T cells in healthy people across ages. This CDR3 contains 15 residues. Germline CDR1 reads SNHLY; CDR2 reads FYNNEI. After removal of 4 bases from V and 4 bases from J, the junction contained 6 bases not matched to a gene. Through a sample-barcoded 5' primer and a J-beta primer mix, a second PCR was run for roughly 6 to 12 cycles. TCRdb independently ran MiXCR on the 5' RACE reads; one entry per CDR3 protein. The profile shows roughly 1.7 million distinct CDR3 sequences, around 36% of them singletons. Isolation yielded PBMCs, at least 7 million per sample, in every case.

The clonotype comes from a woman aged 30 to 39 in good health. Material: blood. The rearrangement uses TRBV2 and TRBJ2-3; 9 positions agree with TRBD1. The CDR3 region has the DNA TGTGCCAGCAGTGCGGACAGGGGTAGGTCAGATACGCAGTATTTT. Translation: CASSADRGRSDTQYF.